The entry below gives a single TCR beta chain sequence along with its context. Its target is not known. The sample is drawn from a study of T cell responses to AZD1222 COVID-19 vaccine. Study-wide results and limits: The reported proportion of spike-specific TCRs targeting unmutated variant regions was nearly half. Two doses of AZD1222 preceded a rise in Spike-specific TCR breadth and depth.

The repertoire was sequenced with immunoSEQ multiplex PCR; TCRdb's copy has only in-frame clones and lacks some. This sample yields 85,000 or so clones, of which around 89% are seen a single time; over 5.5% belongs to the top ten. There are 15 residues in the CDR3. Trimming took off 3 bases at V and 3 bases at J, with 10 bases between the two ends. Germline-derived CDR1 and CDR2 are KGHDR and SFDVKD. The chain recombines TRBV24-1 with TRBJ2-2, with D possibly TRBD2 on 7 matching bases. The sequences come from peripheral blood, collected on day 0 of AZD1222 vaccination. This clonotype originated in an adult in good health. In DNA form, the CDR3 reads TGTGCCACCAGTGATCCCGGGGGGCACACCGGGGAGCTGTTTTTT. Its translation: CATSDPGGHTGELFF.